This TCR beta chain was captured by sequencing in a study of cytomegalovirus exposure and HLA in healthy donors. The CDR3 is made up of 16 amino acids. V shed 1 base and J 2 bases; nucleotides not matched to a gene: 6. Germline V gene data show CDR1 as SGHTA and CDR2 as FQGNSA. This PCR relied on a set of 60 Vbeta primers and 13 Jbeta primers. The assay was immunoSEQ multiplex PCR, and TCRdb's table has in-frame clones only and misses some. The table has tens of thousands of clones, more than 70% seen once; the top ten hold less than 7%. The material sequenced was PBMCs. J is TRBJ2-3 and V is TRBV7-2; 7 positions match TRBD2. The source of this sequence is a male donor in good health and CMV-seronegative. The DNA of the CDR3 is TGTGCCAGCAGCTTAGTTGCTAGCGGCCTCACAGATACGCAGTATTTT. It specifies CASSLVASGLTDTQYF.